This T cell receptor beta chain came from a study of brain T cells in children with intractable seizures (dated by TCRdb to the early 2020s). As for the study more broadly: A NanoString immunology panel was first used to screen resected brain tissue from around 55 pediatric epilepsy surgery cases for immune gene transcripts. Of the approximately twelve selected surgery cases, pre-surgery blood was also sequenced for eight, so four had brain tissue only. The investigation overall reported the following: The patients' HCMV serostatus was not known, and viral specificity was inferred solely from CDR3 sequence similarity. Sequencing depth differed between pre- and post-surgery blood, so clones missing from the pre-surgery sample may reflect undersampling.

Including the terminal cysteine and phenylalanine, the CDR3 comprises 13 residues. Only the CDR3 portion is preserved as DNA: 39 bases, with reading frame beginning at the first base. The trim is 3 bases for V and 6 bases for J, with a gap of 9 bases between the germline ends. The immunoSEQ assay was applied to genomic DNA to generate the TCR beta chain sequences. Regarding the original processing steps: Any CDR3 sequence that did not begin with the conserved framework cysteine at position 104 was removed by hand. To get clonality, the normalized Shannon's Diversity Index was subtracted from one, giving values from 0 (maximal diversity) to 1 (oligoclonal). To check whether a given CDR3 had different frequencies in two samples, for example brain versus blood, chi-squared comparison-of-proportions tests were used. Public clonotypes were found by searching immuneACCESS, and the VDJdb browser was used to assess similarity to known antiviral clonotypes. Here the immuneACCESS table is served through TCRdb, limited to in-frame sequences with V and J called. Missing clones are a known gap in these copies; in checked studies unresolved V genes cover under half, and the rest lacks a known reason. V, J and clone size are those of that table, while D and trimming were read from the DNA. The sample profile shows tens of thousands of clones; 85% to 95% of them were found once. The top ten hold 1.5% of the sample.

The sample's time point label, in plain terms: resected brain tissue, or blood drawn just prior to surgery. The surgery cases showing the highest brain T cell transcript signatures were chosen for TCR beta chain sequencing of brain tissue and, when available, of blood. Prior to surgery, the patients had been treated with at least one anti-epileptic drug. The TCR-sequenced patients were children whose drug-resistant epilepsy was caused by tuberous sclerosis complex, focal cortical dysplasia, Rasmussen encephalitis or hemimegalencephaly. The Monarch genomic DNA purification kit was used to extract bulk genomic DNA from unsorted brain tissue and whole blood. Remarks on this clone: Its antigen is not yet known. No quality values exist for individual bases; no much larger clone is one base distant.

Here the chain combines TRBV12-3 or TRBV12-4 and TRBJ2-1, with the D gene not clear enough to name. The sequence was obtained from a boy younger than two with tuberous sclerosis and intractable seizures. The specimen was peripheral blood, collected at surgery. The CDR3 protein is CASSLIPSNEQFF. At the DNA level, the sequence is TGTGCCAGCAGTTTGATCCCATCCAATGAGCAGTTCTTC.